One and the same sample provided the 27 T cell receptor beta chains below, sequenced in a study of T-cell reconstitution after alpha-beta-depleted transplantation in children (dated by TCRdb to between 2015 and 2016). The library was obtained by PCR. The sequencer listed for this sample is Illumina HiSeq 2500. TCR library preparation used molecular barcoding, with unique molecular identifiers applied to normalize quantification of the TCRbeta repertoire. The raw public data were reprocessed by TCRdb itself: fastp quality trimming at Q25, MiXCR clonotype calling, in-frame beta chains only. Rows with a matching CDR3 protein are joined into one entry that keeps the most common DNA and genes. The sample table records around 700,000 distinct CDR3 sequences; over 10% of these occur just once. Roughly 0.77% of the sample goes to the ten largest clones. The meaning of the sample's treatment or condition label: allogeneic hematopoietic cell transplantation with graft depleted of TCRalphabeta T cells and CD19 B cells.

Sequencing was performed on PBMCs, taken before TCRalphabeta/CD19-depleted stem cell transplant. These receptors all stem from a girl aged 2-10 years with congenital amegakaryocytic thrombocytopenia, due to receive a stem cell transplant.

This clonotype was found many times. This sequence joins TRBV20-1 and TRBJ2-1; no reliable D call. The ends were cut back, 5 bases at V and 3 bases at J, with 17 bases in the middle. The CDR3 sequence is 15 residues long. Germline CDR1 and CDR2: DFQATT and SNEGSKA (reference sequence). CDR3 protein: CSAPSGQSGYNEQFF. The CDR3 DNA sequence: TGCAGTGCTCCGTCGGGCCAATCGGGCTACAATGAGCAGTTCTTC.

The CDR3 coding sequence is TGCGCCAGCAGCTCGGAACGCACAGATACGCAGTATTTT. It is translated as CASSSERTDTQYF. The rearrangement uses TRBV5-1 and TRBJ2-3, with D unresolved. Germline-derived CDR1 and CDR2 are SGHRS and YFSETQ. The CDR3 runs 13 residues. The germline V and J ends were trimmed by 3 bases and 1 base, with 6 bases remaining between them.

This chain uses TRBV18 with TRBJ1-6; the match to TRBD1 covers 10 bases. Per germline, CDR1 KGHSH and CDR2 LQKENI. CDR3 length: 16 residues. With 2 bases clipped from V and 5 bases from J, the junction kept 3 bases outside the gene matches. This chain's CDR3 is CASSPRGQGDNSPLHF. CDR3 sequence (DNA): TGTGCCAGCTCACCAAGAGGACAGGGGGATAATTCACCCCTCCACTTT.

The chain employs TRBV10-3 and TRBJ1-2; 7 positions match TRBD1. The CDR3 extends over 14 amino acids. The V and J ends lost 2 bases and 4 bases, in that order; junction bases with no gene match: 4. Germline CDR1 and CDR2: ENHRY and SYGVKD. Here the CDR3 reads CAISEDRDGYGYTF. CDR3 coding DNA: TGTGCCATCAGTGAGGACAGGGACGGCTATGGCTACACCTTC.

A word on this clonotype: A much larger clone lies a single base off, so this may be a read error. The CDR3 carries no conserved terminal phenylalanine or tryptophan, so it likely arises from a read error. V and J are TRBV10-3 and TRBJ1-5, with D maybe TRBD1 (5 bases). The germline CDR1 and CDR2 sequences are ENHRY and SYGVKD. Trimming left V 4 bases short and J 11 bases short, with 18 bases between. This CDR3 contains 14 residues. The CDR3 nucleotides are TGTGCCATCAGTGCGGACCAGGGTAGCACGACCCAGCATTAT. The encoded protein is CAISADQGSTTQHY.

This chain uses TRBV20-1 with TRBJ2-5; D possibly matches TRBD1 or TRBD2 (5 bases each). The CDR3 is 15 residues long. V dropped 0 bases and J dropped 5 bases, with 16 bases sitting between them. Per germline, CDR1 DFQATT and CDR2 SNEGSKA (reference sequence). The CDR3 DNA is TGCAGTGCTAGAGATTCAGCCGGGACCCATGAGACCCAGTACTTC. It specifies CSARDSAGTHETQYF.

This chain uses TRBV21-1 with TRBJ2-7. TRBV21-1 is a documented pseudogene. The CDR3 is 13 amino acids. The CDR3 bases are TGTGCCAGCAGCAATCTATTAGCTCCCGAGCAGTACTTC. This translates into CASSNLLAPEQYF.

This clonotype was counted ten times or more. The rearrangement uses TRBV7-9 and TRBJ1-1, with D unclear. The CDR3 is 15 amino acids. CDR1 and CDR2 (germline): SEHNR, FQNEAQ (reference sequence). Trimming took 3 bases from V and 1 from J, leaving 12 bases between them. The CDR3 spells CASSFLTIPNTEAFF. CDR3 nucleotides: TGTGCCAGCAGCTTCTTAACAATTCCGAACACTGAAGCTTTCTTT.

The rearrangement joins TRBV5-1 to TRBJ2-2; D is uncertain. CDR1 and CDR2 (germline): SGHRS, YFSETQ. V gave up 3 bases and J gave up 3 bases, with 21 bases separating them. This CDR3 is built from 18 residues. In DNA form, the CDR3 reads TGCGCCAGCAGCTCCGACACCCGGTGGCTTTCGGACACCGGGGAGCTGTTTTTT. Translating it yields CASSSDTRWLSDTGELFF.

This clonotype was observed a handful of times. This rearrangement joins TRBV14 to TRBJ2-7; the D is unclear. Germline V lookup: CDR1 SGHDN, CDR2 FVKESK. Trimming left V 1 base short and J 0 bases short, with 13 bases between. This CDR3 is built from 16 residues. CDR3 DNA sequence: TGTGCCAGCAGCCAAGGGTTCCAGGTCAGCTCCTACGAGCAGTACTTC. Protein: CASSQGFQVSSYEQYF.

Ten or more counts support this clonotype. J is TRBJ2-7 and V is TRBV5-1, with D possibly TRBD2 on 5 matching bases. Germline CDR1 reads SGHRS; CDR2 reads YFSETQ. V lost 2 bases to trimming and J lost 0 bases, with 9 bases between them. The CDR3 sequence is 14 residues long. The CDR3 nucleotides are TGCGCCAGCAGCTTAACGGGGAACTCCTACGAGCAGTACTTC. Protein: CASSLTGNSYEQYF.

This clonotype was observed a few times. J is TRBJ2-2 and V is TRBV7-2; D is unclear. Germline loops: CDR1 SGHTA, CDR2 FQGNSA. V was pared by 0 bases and J by 9 bases, with 11 bases between. The CDR3 length is 14 residues. The CDR3 region is CASSLAVSIRELFF. The CDR3 DNA is TGTGCCAGCAGCTTAGCGGTATCAATCAGGGAGCTGTTTTTT.

The chain is built from TRBV28 and TRBJ1-2; weak D call: TRBD1 (5 bases). The CDR3 spans 14 residues. Germline V lookup: CDR1 MDHEN, CDR2 SYDVKM. The germline V and J ends were trimmed by 2 bases and 1 base, with 8 bases remaining between them. The CDR3 nucleotides read TGTGCCAGCAGTTTACAGGACAATAACTATGGCTACACCTTC. The encoded protein is CASSLQDNNYGYTF.

This sequence joins TRBV2 and TRBJ2-5, with unresolved D. Trimming left V 8 bases short and J 1 base short, with 14 bases between. CDR1 is SNHLY and CDR2 is FYNNEI in the germline V gene. This CDR3 is built from 14 residues. Written as DNA, the CDR3 is TGTGCCAGCCAAAGCCGGAACCTCCAAGAGACCCAGTACTTC. It specifies CASQSRNLQETQYF.

This chain joins TRBV5-1 and TRBJ2-1; D unresolved. V was trimmed by 4 bases and J by 2 bases, leaving 7 bases between them. The germline V gene encodes CDR1 SGHRS and CDR2 YFSETQ. The CDR3 is 13 residues long. CDR3 in DNA: TGCGCCAGCAGCATCCCAACCTACAATGAGCAGTTCTTC. As protein: CASSIPTYNEQFF. Full variable domain (missing parts from reference TRBV5-1 and TRBJ2-1): KAGVTQTPRYLIKTRGQQVTLSCSPISGHRSVSWYQQTPGQGLQFLFEYFSETQRNKGNFPGRFSGRQFSNSRSEMNVSTLELGDSALYLCASSIPTYNEQFFGPGTRLTVL.

This clonotype was seen only a few times. The chain recombines TRBV7-9 with TRBJ1-6, with TRBD1 identical over 9 bases. CDR1 is SEHNR, CDR2 FQNEAQ, per germline (reference sequence). This CDR3 region has 15 residues. With V trimmed by 5 bases and J by 13 bases, 12 bases remained unmatched. CDR3 nucleotides: TGTGCCAGCAGCCATCCGGGGACAGGGCATTATCCCCTCCACTTT. The encoded protein is CASSHPGTGHYPLHF.

There are a few counts of this clonotype. The chain carries TRBV20-1 and TRBJ2-1, with D perhaps TRBD1 (6 bases). Germline loops: CDR1 DFQATT, CDR2 SNEGSKA (reference sequence). This CDR3 has 13 amino acids. V lost 6 bases, J lost 4 bases, and 13 bases lay in between. The DNA of the CDR3 is TGCAGTGCCGACCGGGACACTTACAATGAGCAGTTCTTC. It codes for CSADRDTYNEQFF.

This clonotype was counted between two and nine times. The chain carries TRBV2 and TRBJ2-2; D gene unclear. Germline-derived CDR1 and CDR2 are SNHLY and FYNNEI. Between the trimmed V and J ends, which lost 10 bases and 8 bases, there was a span of 11 bases. This CDR3 is 11 amino acids long. The CDR3 DNA follows: TGTGCCACCCACAGCTTTGGGGAGCTGTTTTTT. Amino acid sequence: CATHSFGELFF.

The table lists this clonotype with a few counts. The chain has TRBV30 and TRBJ1-2; D possibly corresponds to TRBD1 (5 bases). CDR3 length: 12 amino acids. The V end lost 4 bases, the J end lost 8 bases, and 14 bases lay between the germline ends. Germline assignment: CDR1 GTSNPN and CDR2 SVGIG (reference sequence). The CDR3 DNA reads as TGTGCCTGGACCCCTGGGACCGGAGGCTACACCTTC. As protein: CAWTPGTGGYTF.

This clonotype turned up a few times. V gene TRBV12-3 or TRBV12-4 combines with J gene TRBJ1-2; D is ambiguous. V dropped 3 bases and J dropped 7 bases, with 9 bases sitting between them. CDR3 length equals 12 residues. CDR3 DNA: TGTGCCAGCAGTTTTCCAAGGAGTGGCTACACCTTC. This sequence encodes CASSFPRSGYTF.

The V call is TRBV18, the J call TRBJ2-1; 8 bases agree with TRBD2. The CDR3 extends over 16 amino acids. The V segment lost 1 base and the J segment 8 bases; nucleotides outside the gene matches: 10. Germline CDR1 and CDR2: KGHSH and LQKENI. As DNA, the CDR3 is TGTGCCAGCTCACCACTTAACGGGAGGGTATCGCATGAGCAGTTCTTC. This translates into CASSPLNGRVSHEQFF.

This clonotype was counted at least ten times. The chain is built from TRBV11-2 and TRBJ1-1; D not resolved. Trimming took 5 bases from V and 8 from J, leaving 12 bases between them. The CDR3 is 12 residues long. The V gene's germline CDR1 is SGHAT and CDR2 FQNNGV. The CDR3 nucleotides read TGTGCCAGCAGCCCACAATACGGGGAAGCTTTCTTT. This translates into CASSPQYGEAFF.

This clonotype was detected only a few times. The chain uses TRBV20-1 and TRBJ2-1; D is unresolved. CDR3 length: 13 residues. Deletions cut 7 bases from V and 1 base from J, with 11 bases between. Germline V gene sequence: CDR1 DFQATT, CDR2 SNEGSKA (reference sequence). In DNA form, the CDR3 reads TGCAGTGTCTCGACACCATCCTACAATGAGCAGTTCTTC. As protein: CSVSTPSYNEQFF.

With regard to this clonotype: Since a much larger clone is just one base distant, this may be a read error. CDR3: CASSSPRNEQYF. The CDR3 region has the DNA TGTGCCAGCAGCTCCCCCCGGAACGAGCAGTACTTC. V gene TRBV7-9 combines with J gene TRBJ2-7; D ambiguous. The CDR3 has 12 residues. Germline V lookup: CDR1 SEHNR, CDR2 FQNEAQ (reference sequence). V shed 4 bases and J shed 5 bases, with 9 bases lying between them.

In its sample, this clonotype was seen many times. The CDR3 DNA sequence: TGCGCCAGCAGCCCCGGACTAGAATCCTACAATGAGCAGTTCTTC. Encoded protein: CASSPGLESYNEQFF. The chain recombines TRBV5-1 with TRBJ2-1; TRBD2 aligns across 7 bases. V shed 4 bases, J shed 1 base, and the junction held 5 bases outside the gene matches. Germline loops: CDR1 SGHRS, CDR2 YFSETQ. The CDR3 contains 15 residues.

The chain couples TRBV7-2 to TRBJ2-7; D is perhaps TRBD1 (6 bases). The CDR3 has 15 amino acids. Germline V gene sequence: CDR1 SGHTA, CDR2 FQGNSA. V dropped 3 bases and J dropped 4 bases, with 16 bases sitting between them. The CDR3 here is CASSFYSGGTYEQYF. The CDR3 nucleotides are TGTGCCAGCAGCTTTTATAGTGGGGGCACTTACGAGCAGTACTTC.

This clonotype was picked up many times. The V call is TRBV9, the J call TRBJ2-7, with TRBD2 identical over 7 bases. This CDR3 is built from 14 residues. Germline V gene sequence: CDR1 SGDLS, CDR2 YYNGEE. The junction had 5 bases not matched to a gene; V was cut back by 2 bases and J by 3 bases. The DNA for the CDR3 is TGTGCCAGCAGCGTCAGCGGGGACTACTACGAGCAGTACTTC. It codes for CASSVSGDYYEQYF.